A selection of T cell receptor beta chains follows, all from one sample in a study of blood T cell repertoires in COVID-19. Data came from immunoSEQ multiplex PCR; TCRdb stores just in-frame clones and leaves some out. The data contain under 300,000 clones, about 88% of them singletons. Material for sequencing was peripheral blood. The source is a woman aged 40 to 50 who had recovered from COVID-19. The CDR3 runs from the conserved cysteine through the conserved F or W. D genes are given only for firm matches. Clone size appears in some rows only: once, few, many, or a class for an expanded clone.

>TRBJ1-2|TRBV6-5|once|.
TGTGCCAGCACCGGACAGAACTATGGCTACACCTTC
CASTGQNYGYTF
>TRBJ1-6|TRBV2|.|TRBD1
TGTGCCAGCCAGTTACAGGGGGAAGCACCCCTCCACTTT
CASQLQGEAPLHF
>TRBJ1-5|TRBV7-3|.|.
TGTGCCAGCAGCTCAGGGCCGAATCAGCCCCAGCATTTT
CASSSGPNQPQHF
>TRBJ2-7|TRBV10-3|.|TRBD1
TGTGCCATCAGTGAGACGGGGACAGGGGGCAAGGACGAGCAGTACTTC
CAISETGTGGKDEQYF
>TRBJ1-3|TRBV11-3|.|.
TGTGCCAGCAGCTCGGGCGGGAGCTCTGGAAACACCATATATTTT
CASSSGGSSGNTIYF
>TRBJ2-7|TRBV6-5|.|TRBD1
TGTGCCAGCAGTTCTCCCTTCGTGACAGGGGGATACGAGCAGTACTTC
CASSSPFVTGGYEQYF
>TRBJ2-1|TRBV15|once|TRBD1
TGTGCCACCAGCAGAGATGAGGGACAGGGGGCTGGCAATGAGCAGTTCTTC
CATSRDEGQGAGNEQFF
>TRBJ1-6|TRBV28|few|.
TGTGCCAGCGGGGAGGCACCCCTCCACTTT
CASGEAPLHF
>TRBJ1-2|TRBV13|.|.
TGTGCCAGCAGCCTTGCAGGGATGGAGCATAACTATGGCTACACCTTC
CASSLAGMEHNYGYTF
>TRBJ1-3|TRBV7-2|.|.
TGTGCCAGCAGCACAACCCGGGGGTGGGATAACACCATATATTTT
CASSTTRGWDNTIYF
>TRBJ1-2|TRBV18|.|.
TGTGCCAGCTCACCACTCTCAGGGGCGCCGGTCTATGGCTACACCTTC
CASSPLSGAPVYGYTF
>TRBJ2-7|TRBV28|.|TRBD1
TGTGCCAGCAGAGGACAGGGAATTGGGTACGAGCAGTACTTC
CASRGQGIGYEQYF
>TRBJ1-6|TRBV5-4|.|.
TGTGCCAGCAGCGGTCAGGGTCAGGTTAATTCACCCCTCCACTTT
CASSGQGQVNSPLHF
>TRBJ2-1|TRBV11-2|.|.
TGTGCCAGCAGCCTCGAGAGGGACACCTACAATGAGCAGTTCTTC
CASSLERDTYNEQFF
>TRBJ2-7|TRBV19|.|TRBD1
TGTGCCAGTAGCCGATCAGGGGGCGGCTACGAGCAGTACTTC
CASSRSGGGYEQYF